Below are 16 T cell receptor beta chains sequenced from a single sample in a study of shared clonotypes between healthy human individuals. Only in-frame clones appear in the TCRdb table, and some are missing; sequencing was by immunoSEQ multiplex PCR. Seen here are about 500,000 clones, over 60% observed once, and the top ten hold 12%. Sequencing was done on a sample of PBMCs. The receptors here all came from a woman aged 40 to 50 in good health. Some clones in this sample may be carry-over from other donors' samples.

Notes on this clone: Germline and junction disagree at one end, which may indicate a read error. V gene TRBV6-1 combines with J gene TRBJ2-1; 9 bases match TRBD1. The germline V gene has CDR1 MNHNS and CDR2 SASEGT. CDR3 size: 12 residues. CDR3 loop: CASSEVRDRVLF. In DNA form, the CDR3 reads TGTGCCAGCAGTGAAGTTCGGGACAGGGTGCTCTTC.

V gene TRBV5-1 combines with J gene TRBJ1-1, with 11 bases identical to TRBD1. The CDR3 totals 17 residues. Germline V gene lookup returns CDR1 SGHRS and CDR2 YFSETQ. J gave up 7 bases and V 5 bases, and 16 bases lay outside the gene matches. The CDR3 nucleotides are TGCGCCAGCAGTAAATACGGGACAGGGGGAGGTTTCGGTGAAGCTTTCTTT. It yields the protein CASSKYGTGGGFGEAFF.

This chain's CDR3 is CASSVPTGALIEKLFF. CDR3 nucleotides: TGCGCCAGCAGCGTACCTACAGGCGCCCTCATTGAAAAACTGTTTTTT. This chain uses TRBV5-1 with TRBJ1-4; D might be TRBD1 (5 bases). This CDR3 is built from 16 residues. V shed 4 bases and J shed 7 bases, with 20 bases lying between them. Germline loops: CDR1 SGHRS, CDR2 YFSETQ.

The rearrangement joins TRBV28 to TRBJ1-2; tentatively, D is TRBD1 (5 bases). The V end lost 3 bases, the J end lost 3 bases, and 8 bases lay between the germline ends. Germline CDR1 is MDHEN and CDR2 is SYDVKM. CDR3 length: 13 residues. The CDR3 region is CASSLTAYYGYTF. CDR3 nucleotide sequence: TGTGCCAGCAGTTTGACAGCCTACTATGGCTACACCTTC.

The rearrangement links TRBV28 to TRBJ1-5, with no clear D. Germline V CDR1 and CDR2: MDHEN, SYDVKM. V was pared by 7 bases and J by 2 bases, with 9 bases between. The CDR3 has 13 residues. The CDR3 DNA reads TGTGCCAGCACGGACGGAGGCAATCAGCCCCAGCATTTT. Translated, it gives CASTDGGNQPQHF.

V and J are TRBV28 and TRBJ2-1; TRBD2 matches at 12 bases. The CDR3 runs 16 residues. Germline assignment: CDR1 MDHEN and CDR2 SYDVKM. With V trimmed by 8 bases and J by 2 bases, 7 bases remained unmatched. In nucleotides, the CDR3 is TGTGCCAGCCTCACAGCTAGCGGGAGGGCCTACAATGAGCAGTTCTTC. This encodes CASLTASGRAYNEQFF. Full variable domain (outside the CDR3, taken from reference TRBV28 and TRBJ2-1): DVKVTQSSRYLVKRTGEKVFLECVQDMDHENMFWYRQDPGLGLRLIYFSYDVKMKEKGDIPEGYSVSREKKERFSLILESASTNQTSMYLCASLTASGRAYNEQFFGPGTRLTVL.

This clone was counted only a few times. The chain links TRBV5-1 to TRBJ2-3, with 10 bases lining up with TRBD1. CDR1 and CDR2 (germline): SGHRS, YFSETQ. V lost 0 bases to trimming and J lost 4 bases; unmatched junction nucleotides: 5. The CDR3 loop spans 16 amino acids. CDR3 residues: CASSLGPGQGPDTQYF. The CDR3 coding sequence is TGCGCCAGCAGCTTGGGCCCGGGACAGGGGCCAGATACGCAGTATTTT.

The genes are TRBV29-1 and TRBJ1-2; TRBD1 is a possible D gene (6 bases). V lost 7 bases, J lost 8 bases, and 20 bases lay in between. Germline CDR1 is SQVTM and CDR2 is ANQGSEA. This CDR3 has 13 amino acids. CDR3 sequence reads: CSALYQNRDGYTF. The DNA of the CDR3 is TGCAGCGCACTCTACCAAAACAGGGACGGCTACACCTTC.

The V call is TRBV11-2, the J call TRBJ1-6; D is unclear. Deletions cut 2 bases from V and 6 bases from J, with 8 bases between. The CDR3 totals 14 residues. Germline lookup yields CDR1 SGHAT and CDR2 FQNNGV. As DNA, the CDR3 is TGTGCCAGCAGCTTACAGCCAACTAATTCACCCCTCCACTTT. Translated, it gives CASSLQPTNSPLHF.

In regard to this clone: One base separates it from a far larger clone, so it is likely a read error. J is TRBJ1-2 and V is TRBV5-6; tentatively, D is TRBD1 (5 bases). CDR1 and CDR2 from the germline V gene are SGHDT and YYEEEE. This CDR3 region has 15 residues. V shed 0 bases and J shed 6 bases, with 15 bases lying between them. The CDR3 DNA is TGTGCCAGCAGCTTGGGGCTAGGGGACCAGCATGGCTACACCTTC. This encodes CASSLGLGDQHGYTF.

This chain links TRBV14 with TRBJ1-1; D remains unclear. With 0 bases removed from V and 10 bases from J, the gap between germline ends came to 12 bases. The germline gives CDR1 SGHDN, CDR2 FVKESK. The CDR3 runs to 13 residues. Here the CDR3 reads CASSQEEHLGAFF. The CDR3 DNA reads as TGTGCCAGCAGCCAAGAGGAACACCTGGGAGCTTTCTTT.

The V and J genes are TRBV29-1 and TRBJ2-7; 7 bases agree with TRBD2. CDR3 length: 12 residues. Looked up from germline, CDR1 is SQVTM and CDR2 is ANQGSEA. V shed 5 bases and J 5 bases; nucleotides not matched to a gene: 6. DNA for the CDR3: TGCAGCGTTCTCGTCGCGGGGGACGAGCAGTACTTC. Protein sequence: CSVLVAGDEQYF.

A single count supports this clone. The chain couples TRBV27 to TRBJ2-5; D gene unclear. Germline V gives CDR1 MNHEY, CDR2 SMNVEV (reference sequence). The V and J ends lost 1 base and 2 bases respectively, with 11 bases between them. The CDR3 runs to 15 residues. CDR3 nucleotide sequence: TGTGCCAGCAGTTTATTTTCGGAACAGCAAGAGACCCAGTACTTC. Its translation is CASSLFSEQQETQYF.

The chain is built from TRBV30 and TRBJ2-7, with 8 bases that match TRBD2. Looked up from germline, CDR1 is GTSNPN and CDR2 is SVGIG (reference sequence). After removal of 3 bases from V and 6 bases from J, the junction contained 7 bases not matched to a gene. The CDR3 loop spans 13 amino acids. DNA for the CDR3: TGTGCCTGGAGCGGAAGCGGGAGAGGCGAGCAGTACTTC. Translation: CAWSGSGRGEQYF. Full variable domain (rest looked up from reference TRBV30 and TRBJ2-7): SQTIHQWPATLVQPVGSPLSLECTVEGTSNPNLYWYRQAAGRGLQLLFYSVGIGQISSEVPQNLSASRPQDRQFILSSKKLLLSDSGFYLCAWSGSGRGEQYFGPGTRLTVT.

The chain links TRBV30 to TRBJ2-4, with 7 bases matching TRBD1. This CDR3 is 16 amino acids long. The germline gives CDR1 GTSNPN, CDR2 SVGIG (reference sequence). Trimming at V came to 0 bases and at J to 0 bases, leaving 5 bases not matched to a gene. CDR3 bases: TGTGCCTGGAGTGTAGGGACAGACGTAGCCAAAAACATTCAGTACTTC. This gives the protein CAWSVGTDVAKNIQYF.

This rearrangement joins TRBV28 to TRBJ1-2, with 7 bases that match TRBD1. This CDR3 region has 13 residues. CDR1 and CDR2 (germline): MDHEN, SYDVKM. Germline trimming cut 5 bases from V and 4 bases from J; bases unmatched to any gene: 4. CDR3 sequence: CASSPTGTYGYTF. DNA of the CDR3: TGTGCCAGCAGTCCGACAGGGACCTATGGCTACACCTTC.